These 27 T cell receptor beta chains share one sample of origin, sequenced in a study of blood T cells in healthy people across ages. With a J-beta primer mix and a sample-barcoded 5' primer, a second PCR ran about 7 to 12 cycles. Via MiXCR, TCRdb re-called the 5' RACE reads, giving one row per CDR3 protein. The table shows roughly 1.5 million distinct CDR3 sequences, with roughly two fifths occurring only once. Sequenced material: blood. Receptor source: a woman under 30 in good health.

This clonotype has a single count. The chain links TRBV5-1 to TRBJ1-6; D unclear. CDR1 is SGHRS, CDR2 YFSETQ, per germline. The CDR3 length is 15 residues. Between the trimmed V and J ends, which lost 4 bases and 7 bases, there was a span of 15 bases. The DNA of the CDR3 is TGCGCCAGCAGCCCGCCCGGACGGGTAAATTCACCCCTCCACTTT. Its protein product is CASSPPGRVNSPLHF.

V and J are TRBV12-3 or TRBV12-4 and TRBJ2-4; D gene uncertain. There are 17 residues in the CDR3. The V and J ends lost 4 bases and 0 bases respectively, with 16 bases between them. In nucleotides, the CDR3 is TGTGCCAGCAGTTCCTCTTTGGCTAGACTAGCCAAAAACATTCAGTACTTC. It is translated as CASSSSLARLAKNIQYF.

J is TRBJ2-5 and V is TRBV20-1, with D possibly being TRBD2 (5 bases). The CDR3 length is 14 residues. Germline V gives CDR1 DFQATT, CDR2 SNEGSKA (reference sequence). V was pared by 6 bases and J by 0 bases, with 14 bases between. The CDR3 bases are TGCAGTGCGGCGGACTGGACGAACCAAGAGACCCAGTACTTC. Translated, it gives CSAADWTNQETQYF.

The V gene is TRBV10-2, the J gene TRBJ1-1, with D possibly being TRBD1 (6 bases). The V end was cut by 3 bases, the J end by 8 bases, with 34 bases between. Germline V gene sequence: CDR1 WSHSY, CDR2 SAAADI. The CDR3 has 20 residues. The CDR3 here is CASSEPDSGAPLPGEVEAFF. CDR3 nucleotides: TGCGCCAGCAGTGAACCCGATTCGGGGGCTCCCCTTCCCGGAGAAGTAGAAGCTTTCTTT.

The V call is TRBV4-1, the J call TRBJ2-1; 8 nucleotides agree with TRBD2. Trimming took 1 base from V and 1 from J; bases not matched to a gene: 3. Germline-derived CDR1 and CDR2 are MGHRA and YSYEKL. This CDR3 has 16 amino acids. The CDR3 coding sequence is TGCGCCAGCAGCCAAGCGGGGGGGCGGTCCTACAATGAGCAGTTCTTC. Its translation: CASSQAGGRSYNEQFF.

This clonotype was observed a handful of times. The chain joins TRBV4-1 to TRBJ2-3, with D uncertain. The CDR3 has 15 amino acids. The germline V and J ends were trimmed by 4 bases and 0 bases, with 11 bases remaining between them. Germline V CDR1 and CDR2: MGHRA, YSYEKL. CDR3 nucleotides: TGCGCCAGCAGCCGGACGGTCTCTAGCACAGATACGCAGTATTTT. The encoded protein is CASSRTVSSTDTQYF.

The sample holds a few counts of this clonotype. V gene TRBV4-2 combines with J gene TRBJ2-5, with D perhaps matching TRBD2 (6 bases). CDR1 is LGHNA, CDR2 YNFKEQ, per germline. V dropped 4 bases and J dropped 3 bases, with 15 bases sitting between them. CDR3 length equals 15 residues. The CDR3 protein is CASSRGRRDEETQYF. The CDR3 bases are TGTGCCAGCAGCCGGGGGAGGCGGGATGAAGAGACCCAGTACTTC.

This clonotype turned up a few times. The CDR3 protein is CASKRGPNNEQFF. CDR3 nucleotide sequence: TGTGCCAGCAAACGGGGGCCAAACAATGAGCAGTTCTTC. This chain uses TRBV7-2 with TRBJ2-1, with D possibly called TRBD1 or TRBD2 (6 bases each). CDR3 size: 13 residues. Trimming removed 7 bases at V and 5 bases at J, with 12 bases between. CDR1 is SGHTA and CDR2 is FQGNSA in the germline V gene.

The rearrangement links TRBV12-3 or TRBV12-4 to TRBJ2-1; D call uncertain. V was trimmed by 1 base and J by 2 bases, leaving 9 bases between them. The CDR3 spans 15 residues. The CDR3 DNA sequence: TGTGCCAGCAGTTTAGATGAACTACCCTACAATGAGCAGTTCTTC. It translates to CASSLDELPYNEQFF.

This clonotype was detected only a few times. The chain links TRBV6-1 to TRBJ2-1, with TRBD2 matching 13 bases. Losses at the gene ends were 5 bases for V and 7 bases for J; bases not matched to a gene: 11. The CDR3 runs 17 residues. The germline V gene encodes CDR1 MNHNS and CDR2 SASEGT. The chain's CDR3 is CASSTWTSGSYGNEQFF. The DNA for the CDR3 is TGTGCCAGCAGTACCTGGACTAGCGGGAGTTATGGGAATGAGCAGTTCTTC.

The DNA of the CDR3 is TGCAGTGCTAGAGCCGGCGGGAGGGCCAGTGATACGCAGTATTTT. It is translated as CSARAGGRASDTQYF. The chain carries TRBV20-1 and TRBJ2-3; 9 nucleotides align to TRBD2. The CDR3 contains 15 residues. CDR1 is DFQATT and CDR2 is SNEGSKA in the germline V gene (reference sequence). V shed 1 base, J shed 6 bases, and the junction held 8 bases outside the gene matches.

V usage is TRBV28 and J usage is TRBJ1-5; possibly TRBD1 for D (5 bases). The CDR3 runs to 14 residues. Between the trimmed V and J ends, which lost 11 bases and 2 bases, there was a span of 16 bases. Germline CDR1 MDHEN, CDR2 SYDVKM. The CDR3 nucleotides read TGTGCCTCCCGGGAGGGGAATGGCAATCAGCCCCAGCATTTT. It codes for CASREGNGNQPQHF.

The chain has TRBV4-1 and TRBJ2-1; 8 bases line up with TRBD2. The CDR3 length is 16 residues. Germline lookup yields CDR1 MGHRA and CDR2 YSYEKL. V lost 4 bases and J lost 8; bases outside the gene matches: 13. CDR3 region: CASSPSGTSFGYEQFF. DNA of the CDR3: TGCGCCAGCAGCCCCAGTGGGACTAGTTTTGGGTATGAGCAGTTCTTC.

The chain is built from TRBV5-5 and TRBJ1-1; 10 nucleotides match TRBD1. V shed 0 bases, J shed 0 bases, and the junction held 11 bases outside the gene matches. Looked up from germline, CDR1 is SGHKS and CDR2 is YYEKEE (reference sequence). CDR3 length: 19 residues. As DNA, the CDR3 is TGTGCCAGCAGCTTGGGGACAGGGGGATTAGAGTTGATGAACACTGAAGCTTTCTTT. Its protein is CASSLGTGGLELMNTEAFF.

Written as DNA, the CDR3 is TGTGCCAGCAGTTACTATCCAACAGATACGCAGTATTTT. Encoded protein: CASSYYPTDTQYF. The gene calls are TRBV6-5 and TRBJ2-3; D gene ambiguous. CDR1 and CDR2 from the germline V gene are MNHEY and SVGAGI. Trimming took 1 base from V and 3 from J, leaving 5 bases between them. The CDR3 consists of 13 residues.

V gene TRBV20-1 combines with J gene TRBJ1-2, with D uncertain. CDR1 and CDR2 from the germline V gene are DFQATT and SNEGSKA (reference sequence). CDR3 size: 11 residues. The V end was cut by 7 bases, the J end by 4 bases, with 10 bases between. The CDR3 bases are TGCAGTGTCGGGCCTGCCTATGGCTACACCTTC. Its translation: CSVGPAYGYTF.

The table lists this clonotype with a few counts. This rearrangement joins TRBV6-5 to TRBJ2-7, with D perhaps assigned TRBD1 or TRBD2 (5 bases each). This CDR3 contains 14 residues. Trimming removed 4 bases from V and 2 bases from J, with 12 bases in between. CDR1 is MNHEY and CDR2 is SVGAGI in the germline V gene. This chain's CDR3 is CASSWARGAYEQYF. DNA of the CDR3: TGTGCCAGCAGTTGGGCTAGGGGAGCCTACGAGCAGTACTTC.

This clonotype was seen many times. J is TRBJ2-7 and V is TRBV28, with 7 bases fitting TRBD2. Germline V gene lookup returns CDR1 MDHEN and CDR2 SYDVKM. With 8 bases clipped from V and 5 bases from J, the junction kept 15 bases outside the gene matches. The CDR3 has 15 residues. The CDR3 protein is CASGVAGRSGDEQYF. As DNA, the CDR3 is TGTGCCAGCGGAGTAGCGGGTCGTTCGGGAGACGAGCAGTACTTC.

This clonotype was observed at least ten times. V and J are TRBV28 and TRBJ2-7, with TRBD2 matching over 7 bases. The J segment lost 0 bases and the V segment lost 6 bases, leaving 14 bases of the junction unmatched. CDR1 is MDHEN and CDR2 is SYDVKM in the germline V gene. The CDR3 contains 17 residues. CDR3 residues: CASSSPTGGRSSYEQYF. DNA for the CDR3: TGTGCCAGCAGCTCCCCCACGGGGGGTCGGAGCTCCTACGAGCAGTACTTC.

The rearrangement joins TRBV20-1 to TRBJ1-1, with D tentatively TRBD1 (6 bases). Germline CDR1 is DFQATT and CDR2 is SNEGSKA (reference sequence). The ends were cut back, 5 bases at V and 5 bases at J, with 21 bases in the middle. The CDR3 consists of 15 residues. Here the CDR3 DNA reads TGCAGTGCTGGAGCACGGGGCGCAGGGGCAACTGAAGCTTTCTTT. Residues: CSAGARGAGATEAFF.

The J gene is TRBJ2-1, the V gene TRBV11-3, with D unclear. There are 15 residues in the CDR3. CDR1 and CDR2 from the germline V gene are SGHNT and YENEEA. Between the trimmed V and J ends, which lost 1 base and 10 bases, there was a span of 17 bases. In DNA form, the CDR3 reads TGTGCCAGCAGCTTAGGTCGACGAGGTGGCGGAGAGCAGTTCTTC. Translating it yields CASSLGRRGGGEQFF.

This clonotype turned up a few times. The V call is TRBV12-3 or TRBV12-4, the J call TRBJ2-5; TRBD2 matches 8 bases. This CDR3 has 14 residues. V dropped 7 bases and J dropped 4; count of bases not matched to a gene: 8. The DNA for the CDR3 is TGTGCCAGCAACTCCGGGACTAGGGGAGAGACCCAGTACTTC. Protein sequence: CASNSGTRGETQYF.

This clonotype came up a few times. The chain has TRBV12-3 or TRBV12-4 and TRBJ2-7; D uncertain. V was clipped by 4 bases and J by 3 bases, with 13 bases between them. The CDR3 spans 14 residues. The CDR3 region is CASSSGLKNYEQYF. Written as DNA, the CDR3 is TGTGCCAGCAGTTCGGGCCTAAAGAACTACGAGCAGTACTTC.

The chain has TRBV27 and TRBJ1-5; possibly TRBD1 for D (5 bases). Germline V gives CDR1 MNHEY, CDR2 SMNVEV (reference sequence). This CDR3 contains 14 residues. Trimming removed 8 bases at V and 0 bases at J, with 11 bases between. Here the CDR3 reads CASRGRGSNQPQHF. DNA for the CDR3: TGTGCCAGCCGGGGCCGGGGTAGCAATCAGCCCCAGCATTTT.

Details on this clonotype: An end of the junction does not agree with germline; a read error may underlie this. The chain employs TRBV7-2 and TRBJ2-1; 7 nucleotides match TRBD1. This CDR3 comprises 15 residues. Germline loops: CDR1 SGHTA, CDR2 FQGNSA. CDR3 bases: TGTGCCAGCAGCCCGACAGGGACCTCCTACAATGGGCAGTTCTTC. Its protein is CASSPTGTSYNGQFF.

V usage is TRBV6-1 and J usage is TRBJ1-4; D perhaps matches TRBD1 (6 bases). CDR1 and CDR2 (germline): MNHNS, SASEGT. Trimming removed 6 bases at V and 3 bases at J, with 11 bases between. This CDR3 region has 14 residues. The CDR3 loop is CASSRDISNEKLFF. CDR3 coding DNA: TGTGCCAGCAGCCGGGACATTTCTAATGAAAAACTGTTTTTT.

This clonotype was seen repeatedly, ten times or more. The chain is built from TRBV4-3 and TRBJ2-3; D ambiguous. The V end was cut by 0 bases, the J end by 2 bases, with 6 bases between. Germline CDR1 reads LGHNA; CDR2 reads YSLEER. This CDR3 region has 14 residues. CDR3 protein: CASSQDTVTDTQYF. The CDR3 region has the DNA TGCGCCAGCAGCCAAGATACAGTCACAGATACGCAGTATTTT.